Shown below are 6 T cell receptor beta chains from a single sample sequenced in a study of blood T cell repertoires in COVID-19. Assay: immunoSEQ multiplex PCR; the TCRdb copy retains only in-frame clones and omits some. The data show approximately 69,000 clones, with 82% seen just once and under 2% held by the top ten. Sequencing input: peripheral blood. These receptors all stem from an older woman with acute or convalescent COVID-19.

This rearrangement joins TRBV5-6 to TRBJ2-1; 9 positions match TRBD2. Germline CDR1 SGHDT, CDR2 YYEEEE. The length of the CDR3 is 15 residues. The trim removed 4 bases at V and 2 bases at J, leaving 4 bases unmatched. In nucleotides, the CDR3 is TGTGCCAGCAGCCGAAGACTAGCGGCCTACAATGAGCAGTTCTTC. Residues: CASSRRLAAYNEQFF. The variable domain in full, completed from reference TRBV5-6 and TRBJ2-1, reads DAGVTQSPTHLIKTRGQQVTLRCSPKSGHDTVSWYQQALGQGPQFIFQYYEEEERQRGNFPDRFSGHQFPNYSSELNVNALLLGDSALYLCASSRRLAAYNEQFFGPGTRLTVL.

The CDR3 region has the DNA TGTGCCAGCAGTCGGGATTTAAACACTGAAGCTTTCTTT. Its protein is CASSRDLNTEAFF. The V and J genes are TRBV7-9 and TRBJ1-1; no reliable D call. Trimming stripped 6 bases from V and 2 bases from J, with 10 bases between. Germline V CDR1 and CDR2: SEHNR, FQNEAQ (reference sequence). This CDR3 has 13 amino acids.

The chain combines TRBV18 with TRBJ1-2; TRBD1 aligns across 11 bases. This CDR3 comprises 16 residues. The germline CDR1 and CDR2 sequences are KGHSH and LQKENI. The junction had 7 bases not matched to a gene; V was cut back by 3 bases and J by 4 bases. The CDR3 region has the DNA TGTGCCAGCTCACCTGGACAGGGGGCATTGGTCTATGGCTACACCTTC. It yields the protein CASSPGQGALVYGYTF.

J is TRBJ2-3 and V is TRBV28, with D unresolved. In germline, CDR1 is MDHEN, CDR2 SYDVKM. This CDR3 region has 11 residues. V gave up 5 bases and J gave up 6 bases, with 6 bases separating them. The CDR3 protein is CASSVPDTQYF. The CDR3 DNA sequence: TGTGCCAGCAGTGTCCCGGATACGCAGTATTTT.

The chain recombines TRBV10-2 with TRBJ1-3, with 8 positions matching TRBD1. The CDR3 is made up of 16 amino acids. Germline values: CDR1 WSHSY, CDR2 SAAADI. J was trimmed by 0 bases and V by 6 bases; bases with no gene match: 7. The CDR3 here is CASREAGGGSGNTIYF. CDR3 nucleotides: TGCGCCAGCAGAGAAGCAGGGGGCGGCTCTGGAAACACCATATATTTT.

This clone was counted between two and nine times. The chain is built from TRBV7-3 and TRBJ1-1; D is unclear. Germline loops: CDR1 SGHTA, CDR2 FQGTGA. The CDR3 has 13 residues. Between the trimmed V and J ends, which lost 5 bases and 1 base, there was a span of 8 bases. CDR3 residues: CASSRLWNTEAFF. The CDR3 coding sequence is TGTGCCAGCAGCCGGTTGTGGAACACTGAAGCTTTCTTT. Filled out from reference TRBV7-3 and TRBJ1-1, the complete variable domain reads GAGVSQTPSNKVTEKGKYVELRCDPISGHTALYWYRQSLGQGPEFLIYFQGTGAADDSGLPNDRFFAVRPEGSVSTLKIQRTERGDSAVYLCASSRLWNTEAFFGQGTRLTVV.